The 28 T cell receptor beta chains in this list originate from one sample, sequenced in a study of T cells expressing NK-cell markers. TCRdb re-called the 5' RACE reads and shows each CDR3 protein once, DNA omitted. The listing contains over 14,000 distinct CDR3 sequences. What was sequenced was blood T cells: a sorted CD56 or NKG2C T cell subset, CD4+ or CD8+ T cells, or bulk PBMC T cells (not recorded which). The receptors come from a man aged 18-69 years in good health.

The chain combines TRBV2 with TRBJ1-2. The CDR3 loop spans 17 amino acids. Germline V gene data show CDR1 as SNHLY and CDR2 as FYNNEI. The CDR3 region is CASSEEDGESFNYGYTF.

The V and J genes are TRBV10-3 and TRBJ2-1. The length of the CDR3 is 15 residues. CDR1 and CDR2 (germline): ENHRY, SYGVKD. CDR3 loop: CAISERSNPTNEQFF.

The V and J genes are TRBV5-6 and TRBJ2-1; TCRdb calls TRBD2, which cannot be checked without DNA. Germline V gives CDR1 SGHDT, CDR2 YYEEEE. The CDR3 is 16 amino acids. The CDR3 sequence: CASSFTSGGLYNEQFF.

V and J are TRBV9 and TRBJ2-1; without DNA, the TCRdb call of TRBD1 cannot be checked. This CDR3 is 15 amino acids long. Germline V gene sequence: CDR1 SGDLS, CDR2 YYNGEE. Here the CDR3 reads CASSVGTGVGYEQFF.

This chain uses TRBV10-3 with TRBJ2-7; TCRdb proposes TRBD1, but this gene call is untestable without DNA. Germline V gene sequence: CDR1 ENHRY, CDR2 SYGVKD. The CDR3 length is 13 residues. Here the CDR3 reads CAIGTPNTNEQYF.

This chain links TRBV5-1 with TRBJ2-5; TCRdb's D call of TRBD2 is untestable without DNA. The CDR3 runs to 14 residues. Germline lookup yields CDR1 SGHRS and CDR2 YFSETQ. The CDR3 sequence: CASSLEQGPWTQYF.

This chain connects TRBV2 to TRBJ1-5; as DNA is missing, the TRBD1 call by TCRdb cannot be tested. Germline assignment: CDR1 SNHLY and CDR2 FYNNEI. CDR3 length: 14 amino acids. The CDR3 is CASSARQGTPPQHF.

V is TRBV28 and J is TRBJ1-5. The CDR3 extends over 17 amino acids. The germline V gene encodes CDR1 MDHEN and CDR2 SYDVKM. This chain's CDR3 is CASRSVGPGPGNQPQHF.

The rearrangement uses TRBV28 and TRBJ2-4. Germline CDR1 is MDHEN and CDR2 is SYDVKM. This CDR3 has 14 amino acids. CDR3: CASSLGDPQNIQYF.

The chain is built from TRBV7-8 and TRBJ2-7. Germline-derived CDR1 and CDR2 are SGHVS and FQNEAQ. CDR3 length: 16 amino acids. Here the CDR3 reads CASTLSVIGGLHEQYF.

The J gene is TRBJ1-3, the V gene TRBV21-1. TRBV21-1 is an annotated pseudogene. This CDR3 region has 17 residues. CDR3 region: CASSTGVAVSSGNTIYF.

This chain joins TRBV14 and TRBJ2-4; the D call of TRBD1 rests on TCRdb alone, since no DNA is present to check it. The CDR3 has 16 residues. Germline V gene data show CDR1 as SGHDN and CDR2 as FVKESK. The CDR3 is CASSQGLGAAKNIQYF.

The rearrangement joins TRBV14 to TRBJ2-2; the D call of TRBD2 rests on TCRdb alone, since no DNA is present to check it. This CDR3 region has 18 residues. Germline loops: CDR1 SGHDN, CDR2 FVKESK. CDR3 residues: CASSQDPVRGHLTGELFF. Full variable domain (rest looked up from reference TRBV14 and TRBJ2-2): EAGVTQFPSHSVIEKGQTVTLRCDPISGHDNLYWYRRVMGKEIKFLLHFVKESKQDESGMPNNRFLAERTGGTYSTLKVQPAELEDSGVYFCASSQDPVRGHLTGELFFGEGSRLTVL.

This chain connects TRBV7-7 to TRBJ2-2; there is no DNA to check the TCRdb D call of TRBD1. The CDR3 runs to 15 residues. Looked up from germline, CDR1 is SSHAT and CDR2 is FNYEAQ (reference sequence). The CDR3 sequence: CASSPGQGHTGELFF.

The chain is built from TRBV18 and TRBJ2-3. The CDR3 spans 12 residues. The germline gives CDR1 KGHSH, CDR2 LQKENI. CDR3 in amino acids: CASSPQADTQYF.

The CDR3 is CASSLRGGENTEAFF. This sequence joins TRBV4-1 and TRBJ1-1; as DNA is missing, the TRBD1 call by TCRdb cannot be tested. The CDR3 has 15 amino acids. Germline assignment: CDR1 MGHRA and CDR2 YSYEKL.

The rearrangement joins TRBV29-1 to TRBJ2-5; lacking DNA, the TRBD1 call made by TCRdb goes unchecked. Germline CDR1 reads SQVTM; CDR2 reads ANQGSEA. There are 12 residues in the CDR3. CDR3: CSVGTAGETQYF.

CDR3 protein: CASSYAGETYEQYF. The chain is built from TRBV19 and TRBJ2-7; the TCRdb D gene call, TRBD1, has no DNA to confirm it. The CDR3 is made up of 14 amino acids. Germline assignment: CDR1 LNHDA and CDR2 SQIVND (reference sequence).

V usage is TRBV24-1 and J usage is TRBJ2-2. The CDR3 covers 15 residues. The germline CDR1 and CDR2 sequences are KGHDR and SFDVKD. The CDR3: CATSDILADTGELFF.

V gene TRBV6-5 combines with J gene TRBJ2-7; TCRdb gives TRBD2 as the D gene, but with no DNA this cannot be confirmed. The CDR3 is made up of 12 amino acids. Germline-derived CDR1 and CDR2 are MNHEY and SVGAGI. The CDR3 reads CASSRLPYEQYF.

The V call is TRBV20-1, the J call TRBJ2-3. The CDR3 covers 12 residues. Germline V gives CDR1 DFQATT, CDR2 SNEGSKA (reference sequence). This CDR3 reads CSATGIGDTQYF.

This chain connects TRBV28 to TRBJ1-3; TCRdb names TRBD1, which stays unverified in the absence of DNA. The CDR3 is 16 residues long. Germline CDR1 and CDR2: MDHEN and SYDVKM. The CDR3 is CASSRDRGFTGNTIYF.

This chain uses TRBV20-1 with TRBJ1-4. CDR3 length: 11 residues. The V gene's germline CDR1 is DFQATT and CDR2 SNEGSKA (reference sequence). The CDR3 spells CSAKANEKLFF.

The rearrangement joins TRBV5-1 to TRBJ2-6; no DNA is available, so the TRBD1 call from TCRdb remains unchecked. CDR1 is SGHRS and CDR2 is YFSETQ in the germline V gene. This CDR3 is built from 15 residues. CDR3 residues: CASSLEGFGANVLTF.

The gene calls are TRBV14 and TRBJ2-7; lacking DNA, the TRBD1 call made by TCRdb goes unchecked. The CDR3 has 19 residues. CDR1 and CDR2 from the germline V gene are SGHDN and FVKESK. This chain's CDR3 is CASSTSPFVPGPSSYEQYF. The entire variable domain, with the rest obtained from reference TRBV14 and TRBJ2-7, is as follows: EAGVTQFPSHSVIEKGQTVTLRCDPISGHDNLYWYRRVMGKEIKFLLHFVKESKQDESGMPNNRFLAERTGGTYSTLKVQPAELEDSGVYFCASSTSPFVPGPSSYEQYFGPGTRLTVT.

The chain links TRBV12-3 or TRBV12-4 to TRBJ2-7; TCRdb picks TRBD1, but there is no DNA to check that call. The CDR3 runs to 15 residues. The CDR3 loop reads CASSSWTGSSYEQYF.

The rearrangement uses TRBV4-3 and TRBJ2-2. The CDR3 contains 16 residues. Per germline, CDR1 LGHNA and CDR2 YSLEER. This CDR3 is CASSQDGLSTAGELFF.

This chain uses TRBV28 with TRBJ2-1; TCRdb calls TRBD2, which cannot be checked without DNA. The CDR3 loop spans 15 amino acids. The germline V gene has CDR1 MDHEN and CDR2 SYDVKM. The CDR3 loop reads CASSLDTGLVNEQFF.